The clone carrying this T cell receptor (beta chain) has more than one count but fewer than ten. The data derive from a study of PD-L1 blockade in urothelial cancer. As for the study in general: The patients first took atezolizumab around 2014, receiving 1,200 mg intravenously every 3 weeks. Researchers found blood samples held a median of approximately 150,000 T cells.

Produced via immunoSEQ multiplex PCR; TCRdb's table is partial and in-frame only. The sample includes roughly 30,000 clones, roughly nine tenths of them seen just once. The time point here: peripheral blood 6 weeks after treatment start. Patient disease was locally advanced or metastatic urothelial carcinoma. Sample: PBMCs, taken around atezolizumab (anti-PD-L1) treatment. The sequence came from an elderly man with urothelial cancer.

Here the CDR3 reads CASSVPGTYEQYF. The CDR3 DNA is TGTGCCAGCAGCGTCCCAGGGACCTACGAGCAGTACTTC. The rearrangement uses TRBV14 and TRBJ2-7; tentative D call: TRBD1 (5 bases). CDR3 size: 13 residues. Germline V gives CDR1 SGHDN, CDR2 FVKESK. Trimming cost V 5 bases and J 2 bases, with 10 bases left between them.